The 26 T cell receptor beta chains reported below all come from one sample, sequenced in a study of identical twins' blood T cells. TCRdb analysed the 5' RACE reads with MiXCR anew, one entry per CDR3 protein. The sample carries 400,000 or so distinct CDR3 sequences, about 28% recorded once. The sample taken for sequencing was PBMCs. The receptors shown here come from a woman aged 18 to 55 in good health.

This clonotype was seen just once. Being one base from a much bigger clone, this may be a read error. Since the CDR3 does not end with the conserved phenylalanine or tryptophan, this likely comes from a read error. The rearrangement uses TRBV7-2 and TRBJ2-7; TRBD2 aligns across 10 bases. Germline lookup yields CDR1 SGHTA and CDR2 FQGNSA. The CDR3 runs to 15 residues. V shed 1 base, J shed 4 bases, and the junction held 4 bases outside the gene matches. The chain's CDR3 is CASSLVGTSVYEQYL. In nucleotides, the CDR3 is TGTGCCAGCAGCTTAGTTGGGACTAGCGTTTACGAGCAGTACTTA.

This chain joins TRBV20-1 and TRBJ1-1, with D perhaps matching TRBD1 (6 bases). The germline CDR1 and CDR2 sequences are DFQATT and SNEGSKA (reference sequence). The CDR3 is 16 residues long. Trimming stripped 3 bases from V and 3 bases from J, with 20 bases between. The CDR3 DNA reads TGCAGTGCTAGTAGGCAGGGGCAACGGATTGACACTGAAGCTTTCTTT. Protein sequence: CSASRQGQRIDTEAFF.

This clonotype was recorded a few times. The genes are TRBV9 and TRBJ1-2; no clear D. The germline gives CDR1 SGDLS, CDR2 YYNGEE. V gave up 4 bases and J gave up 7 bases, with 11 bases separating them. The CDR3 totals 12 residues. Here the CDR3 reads CASSYDDGGYTF. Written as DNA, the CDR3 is TGTGCCAGCAGCTACGACGATGGTGGCTACACCTTC. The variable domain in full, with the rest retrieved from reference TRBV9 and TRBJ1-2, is DSGVTQTPKHLITATGQRVTLRCSPRSGDLSVYWYQQSLDQGLQFLIQYYNGEERAKGNILERFSAQQFPDLHSELNLSSLELGDSALYFCASSYDDGGYTFGSGTRLTVV.

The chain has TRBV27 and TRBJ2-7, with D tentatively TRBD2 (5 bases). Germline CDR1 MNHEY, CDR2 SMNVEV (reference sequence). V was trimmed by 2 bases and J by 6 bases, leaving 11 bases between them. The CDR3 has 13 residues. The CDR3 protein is CASSLTMRAEQYF. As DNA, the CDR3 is TGTGCCAGCAGTTTAACTATGCGGGCCGAGCAGTACTTC.

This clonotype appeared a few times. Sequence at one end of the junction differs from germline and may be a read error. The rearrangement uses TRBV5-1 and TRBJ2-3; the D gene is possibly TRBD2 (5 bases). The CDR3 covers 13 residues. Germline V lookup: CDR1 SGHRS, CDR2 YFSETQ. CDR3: CASSLPSTDTQYF. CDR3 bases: TGCGCCAGCAGCTTGCCTAGCACGGATACGCAGTATTTT. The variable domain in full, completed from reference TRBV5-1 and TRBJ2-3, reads KAGVTQTPRYLIKTRGQQVTLSCSPISGHRSVSWYQQTPGQGLQFLFEYFSETQRNKGNFPGRFSGRQFSNSRSEMNVSTLELGDSALYLCASSLPSTDTQYFGPGTRLTVL.

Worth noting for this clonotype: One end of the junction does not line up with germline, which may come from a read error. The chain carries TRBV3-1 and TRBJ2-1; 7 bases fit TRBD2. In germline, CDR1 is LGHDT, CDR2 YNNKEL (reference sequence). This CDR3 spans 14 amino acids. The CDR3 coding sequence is TGTGCCATCAGCCCTGGACTAGATGGGTATGAGCAGTTCTTC. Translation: CAISPGLDGYEQFF.

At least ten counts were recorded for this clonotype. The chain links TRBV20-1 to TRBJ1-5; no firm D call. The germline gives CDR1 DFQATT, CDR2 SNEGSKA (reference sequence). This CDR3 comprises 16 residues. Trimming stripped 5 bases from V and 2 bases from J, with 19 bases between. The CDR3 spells CSARRQGILGNQPQHF. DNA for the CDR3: TGCAGTGCTCGCCGACAAGGGATTCTTGGCAATCAGCCCCAGCATTTT.

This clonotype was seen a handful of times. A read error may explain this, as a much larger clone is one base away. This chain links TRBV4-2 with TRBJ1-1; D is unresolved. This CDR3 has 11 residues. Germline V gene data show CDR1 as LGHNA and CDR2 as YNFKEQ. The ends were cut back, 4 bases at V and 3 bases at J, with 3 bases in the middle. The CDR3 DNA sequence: TGTGCCAGCAGCCGGGACACTGAAGCTTTCTTT. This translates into CASSRDTEAFF.

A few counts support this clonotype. The CDR3 loop reads CASSLGRVQKTQYF. CDR3 nucleotide sequence: TGTGCCAGCAGCTTAGGGAGGGTCCAGAAGACCCAGTACTTC. The rearrangement joins TRBV11-3 to TRBJ2-5, with D tentatively TRBD2 (6 bases). The CDR3 is 14 residues long. The V and J ends lost 1 base and 6 bases respectively, with 12 bases between them. The germline V gene encodes CDR1 SGHNT and CDR2 YENEEA.

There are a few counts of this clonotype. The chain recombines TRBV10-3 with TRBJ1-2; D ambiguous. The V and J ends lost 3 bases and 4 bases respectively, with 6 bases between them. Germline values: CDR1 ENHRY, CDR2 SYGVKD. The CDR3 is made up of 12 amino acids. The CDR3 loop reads CAISEAGYGYTF. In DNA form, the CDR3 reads TGTGCCATCAGTGAAGCAGGCTATGGCTACACCTTC.

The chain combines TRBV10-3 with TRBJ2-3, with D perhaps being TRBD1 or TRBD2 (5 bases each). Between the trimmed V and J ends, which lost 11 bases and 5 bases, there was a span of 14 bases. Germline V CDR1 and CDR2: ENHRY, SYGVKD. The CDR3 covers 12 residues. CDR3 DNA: TGTGCCGTCCGGGACGCTATAGATACGCAGTATTTT. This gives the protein CAVRDAIDTQYF.

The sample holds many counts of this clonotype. For the CDR3, the DNA is TGTGCCAGCAGTCGTGGGGTAGCCAAAAACATTCAGTACTTC. It yields the protein CASSRGVAKNIQYF. The J gene is TRBJ2-4, the V gene TRBV6-2 or TRBV6-3; D not certain. Germline V gene data show CDR1 as MNHEY and CDR2 as SVGEGT. The CDR3 length is 14 residues. V was clipped by 5 bases and J by 0 bases, with 8 bases between them.

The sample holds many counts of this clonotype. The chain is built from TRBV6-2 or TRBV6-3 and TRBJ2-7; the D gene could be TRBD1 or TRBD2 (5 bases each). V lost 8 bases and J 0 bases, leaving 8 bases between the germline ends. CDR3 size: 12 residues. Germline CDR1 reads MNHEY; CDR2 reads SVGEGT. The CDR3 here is CASEGSSYEQYF. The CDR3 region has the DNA TGTGCCAGCGAGGGGAGCTCCTACGAGCAGTACTTC.

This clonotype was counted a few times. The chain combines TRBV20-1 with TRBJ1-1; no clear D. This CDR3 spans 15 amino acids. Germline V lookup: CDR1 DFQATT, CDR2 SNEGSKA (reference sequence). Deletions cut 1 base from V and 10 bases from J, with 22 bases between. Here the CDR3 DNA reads TGCAGTGCTAGAGGATTAACCACCCGACTGGCCTTAGCTTTCTTT. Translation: CSARGLTTRLALAFF.

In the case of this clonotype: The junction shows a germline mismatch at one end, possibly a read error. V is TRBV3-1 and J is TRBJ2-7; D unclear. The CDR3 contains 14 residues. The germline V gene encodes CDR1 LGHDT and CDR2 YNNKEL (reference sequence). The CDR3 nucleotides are TGTGCCAGCAGCCAAGGAGGCCCCTCCTACGAACAGTACTTC. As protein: CASSQGGPSYEQYF.

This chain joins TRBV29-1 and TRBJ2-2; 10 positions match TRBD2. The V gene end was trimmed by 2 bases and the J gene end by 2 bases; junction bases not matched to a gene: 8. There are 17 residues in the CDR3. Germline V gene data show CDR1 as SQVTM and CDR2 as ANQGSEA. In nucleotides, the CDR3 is TGCAGCGTTGAAAGATACAGCGGGGGGGGAAACACCGGGGAGCTGTTTTTT. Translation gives CSVERYSGGGNTGELFF.

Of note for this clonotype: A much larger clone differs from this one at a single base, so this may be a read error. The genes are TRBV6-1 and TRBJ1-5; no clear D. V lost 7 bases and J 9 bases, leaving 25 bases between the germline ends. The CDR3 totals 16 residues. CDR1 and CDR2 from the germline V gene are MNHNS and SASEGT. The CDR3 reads CASTTEFLAFGWPQHF. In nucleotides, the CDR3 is TGTGCCAGCACAACAGAATTTCTGGCCTTTGGATGGCCCCAGCATTTT.

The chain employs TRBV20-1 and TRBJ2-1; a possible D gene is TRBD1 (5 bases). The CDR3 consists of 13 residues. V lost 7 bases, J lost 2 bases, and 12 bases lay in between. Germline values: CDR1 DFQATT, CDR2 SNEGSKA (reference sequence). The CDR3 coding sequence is TGCAGTGACGCTCAGGGTCCCTACAATGAGCAGTTCTTC. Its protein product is CSDAQGPYNEQFF.

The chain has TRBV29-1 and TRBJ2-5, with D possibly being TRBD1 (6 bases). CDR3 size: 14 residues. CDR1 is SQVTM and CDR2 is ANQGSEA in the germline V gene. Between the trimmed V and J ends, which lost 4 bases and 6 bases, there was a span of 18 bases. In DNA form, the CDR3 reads TGCAGCGTTGGTTACAGGGCATATGAACAGACCCAGTACTTC. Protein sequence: CSVGYRAYEQTQYF. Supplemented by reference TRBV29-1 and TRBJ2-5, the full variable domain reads SAVISQKPSRDICQRGTSLTIQCQVDSQVTMMFWYRQQPGQSLTLIATANQGSEATYESGFVIDKFPISRPNLTFSTLTVSNMSPEDSSIYLCSVGYRAYEQTQYFGPGTRLLVL.

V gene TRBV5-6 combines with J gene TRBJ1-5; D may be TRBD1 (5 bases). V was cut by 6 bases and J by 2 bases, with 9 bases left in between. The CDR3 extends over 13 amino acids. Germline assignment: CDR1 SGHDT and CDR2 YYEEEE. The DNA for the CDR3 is TGTGCCAGCACCTTCAGGGGCAATCAGCCCCAGCATTTT. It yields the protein CASTFRGNQPQHF.

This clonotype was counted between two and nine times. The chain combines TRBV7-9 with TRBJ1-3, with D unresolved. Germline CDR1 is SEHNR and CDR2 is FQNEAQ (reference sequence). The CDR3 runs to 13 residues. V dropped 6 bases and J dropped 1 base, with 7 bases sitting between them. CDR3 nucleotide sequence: TGTGCCAGCAGAGGACGATCTGGAAACACCATATATTTT. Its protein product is CASRGRSGNTIYF.

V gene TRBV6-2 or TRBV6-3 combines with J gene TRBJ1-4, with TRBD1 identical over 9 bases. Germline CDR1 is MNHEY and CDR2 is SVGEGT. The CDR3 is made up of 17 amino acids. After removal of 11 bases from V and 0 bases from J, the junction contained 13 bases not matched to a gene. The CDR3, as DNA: TGTGCCGTCGCCGAGGGACAGGGACCTCCAACTAATGAAAAACTGTTTTTT. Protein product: CAVAEGQGPPTNEKLFF.

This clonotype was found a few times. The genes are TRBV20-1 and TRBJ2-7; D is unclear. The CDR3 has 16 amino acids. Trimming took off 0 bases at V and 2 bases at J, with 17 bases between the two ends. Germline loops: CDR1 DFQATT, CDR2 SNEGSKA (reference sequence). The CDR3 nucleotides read TGCAGTGCTAGAGATCACGCTGGAGACTCCACCTACGAGCAGTACTTC. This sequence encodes CSARDHAGDSTYEQYF.

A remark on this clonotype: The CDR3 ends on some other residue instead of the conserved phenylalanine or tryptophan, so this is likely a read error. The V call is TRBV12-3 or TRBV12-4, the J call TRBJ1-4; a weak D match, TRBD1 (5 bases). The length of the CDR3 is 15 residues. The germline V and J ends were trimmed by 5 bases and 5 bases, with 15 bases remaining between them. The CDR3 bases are TGTGCCAGCAGTGCGGGGGACGGGAGGAATGAAAAACTGTTTCTT. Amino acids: CASSAGDGRNEKLFL.

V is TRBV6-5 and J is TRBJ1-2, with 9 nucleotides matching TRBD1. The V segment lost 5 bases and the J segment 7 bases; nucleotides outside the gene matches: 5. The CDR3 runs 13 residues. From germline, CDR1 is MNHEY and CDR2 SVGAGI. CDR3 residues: CASSGTGRPGYTF. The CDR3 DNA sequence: TGTGCCAGCAGTGGGACAGGGAGGCCTGGCTACACCTTC.

CDR3 residues: CASSPWRIPKHF. The DNA for the CDR3 is TGTGCCAGCAGTCCGTGGAGGATTCCCAAGCATTTT. The chain combines TRBV28 with TRBJ1-5; D is uncertain. The V end lost 5 bases, the J end lost 14 bases, and 16 bases lay between the germline ends. The germline CDR1 and CDR2 sequences are MDHEN and SYDVKM. The CDR3 extends over 12 amino acids. The complete variable domain, with remaining parts taken from reference TRBV28 and TRBJ1-5, reads DVKVTQSSRYLVKRTGEKVFLECVQDMDHENMFWYRQDPGLGLRLIYFSYDVKMKEKGDIPEGYSVSREKKERFSLILESASTNQTSMYLCASSPWRIPKHFGDGTRLSIL.